The T cell receptor beta chain under discussion was sequenced for a study of tumor and adjacent non-tumor tissue in lung cancer. This sample's RNA came from whole unsorted tissue. The normal lung tissue was taken more than 3 cm from the tumor edge. Three rounds of nested PCR, following a modified ARM-PCR protocol, produced the TCRbeta library. TCRdb re-called the multiplex PCR reads with MiXCR, one entry per CDR3 protein. The data hold more than 55,000 distinct CDR3 sequences, with roughly 77% observed a single time. With 7 bases removed from V and 0 bases from J, the gap between germline ends came to 20 bases. CDR1 is SGHNT and CDR2 is YYREEE in the germline V gene (reference sequence). The CDR3 loop spans 16 amino acids.

The sequence derives from a man in his sixties with non-small cell lung cancer. The chain recombines TRBV5-4 with TRBJ2-7; D may be TRBD1 or TRBD2 (5 bases each). Sequencing was carried out using distant non-tumor lung tissue. CDR3 coding DNA: TGTGCCAGCCGCTGGCTGGGACGAGGGGACTCCTACGAGCAGTACTTC. Amino acid sequence: CASRWLGRGDSYEQYF.